These T cell receptor beta chains were read from a single sample in a study of graft-versus-host responses after intestinal transplantation. TCRdb keeps only in-frame clones here, not all; method: immunoSEQ multiplex PCR. Of around 130,000 clones in the sample, approximately 92% were seen once. Their antigen targets remain unknown. The material sequenced was unstimulated CD4+ T cells sorted from spleen or lymph node cells, taken before intestinal transplant. The origin of the receptors is a human donor who received an intestinal transplant. Both conserved end residues are trimmed from each CDR3. Fields, in order: V gene, D gene, J gene, CDR3 protein. The D gene is left open where the match is weak.

>TRBV6-1|TRBD1|TRBJ1-1
ASSANRGAVVTEAF
>TRBV9|TRBD2|TRBJ2-1
ASSSAGGEQF
>TRBV19|TRBD1|TRBJ1-5
ASSIRDRGLGNQPQH
>TRBV19|TRBD1|TRBJ2-1
ASSIGTGLKSYNEQF
>TRBV15|.|TRBJ1-6
ATSRAVSYNSPLH
>TRBV5-1|.|TRBJ1-1
ASSWGAGVNTEAF
>TRBV6-1|.|TRBJ2-1
ASSVNPGLSSYNEQF
>TRBV15|TRBD1|TRBJ1-1
ATSGYDRARAEAF
>TRBV4-1|.|TRBJ1-2
ASSHSPRTGDYGYT
>TRBV10-3|.|TRBJ2-5
AISESEETQY
>TRBV6-1|.|TRBJ1-6
ASRRTFDNSPLH
>TRBV5-5|.|TRBJ1-6
ASREGRILT
>TRBV18|.|TRBJ1-2
ASSPGRSYGYT
>TRBV2|TRBD1|TRBJ1-6
ASSLDRDRGYNSPLH
>TRBV11-2|TRBD2|TRBJ2-7
ASRNTPSGAPYEQY
>TRBV5-1|.|TRBJ1-6
ASRVTENSPLH
>TRBV5-1|TRBD1|TRBJ1-3
ASSAGTGLSHTIY
>TRBV10-1|TRBD1|TRBJ2-1
ASSGGQGRNEQF
>TRBV20-1|TRBD1|TRBJ2-7
SANRGYEQY
>TRBV29-1|.|TRBJ2-1
SVEEGGGAYNEQF
>TRBV5-1|.|TRBJ1-2
ASSLEGVGSRGYT
>TRBV2|.|TRBJ1-1
ASSRAEGTEAF
>TRBV7-9|TRBD1|TRBJ2-6
ASSLAARFDRAGANVLT
>TRBV6-1|TRBD1|TRBJ1-1
ASSDRGRIAEAF
>TRBV11-3|TRBD2|TRBJ2-1
ASSLDSGGAYEQF
>TRBV5-8|.|TRBJ2-5
ASSPGLGTGQETQY
>TRBV6-1|TRBD2|TRBJ2-7
ASSEARHVRGGEQY
>TRBV5-4|.|TRBJ2-7
ASSPKTGSYEQY
>TRBV7-3|.|TRBJ2-1
ASSPKGGKGSYNEQF
>TRBV30|TRBD2|TRBJ2-2
ALTSGGGSGELF
>TRBV28|.|TRBJ1-2
ASSTPPVSNYGYT
>TRBV11-2|TRBD1|TRBJ2-3
ASSIWTGAVEDTQY
>TRBV5-1|.|TRBJ2-3
ASSLVDSTDTQY